This T cell receptor beta chain was found in a study of T cell changes during pregnancy in multiple sclerosis. Produced via immunoSEQ multiplex PCR; TCRdb's table is partial and in-frame only. The table includes over 50,000 clones, roughly 89% detected once. The sample taken for sequencing was peripheral blood from another person, used as feeder cells. The sequence came from a human donor whose cells served as feeder cells for cultures in a pregnancy study.

The CDR3 sequence is CASSPGQGSNEKLFF. The CDR3 nucleotides are TGTGCCAGCAGCCCGGGACAGGGATCTAATGAAAAACTGTTTTTT. This chain joins TRBV7-9 and TRBJ1-4; 9 positions match TRBD1. CDR1 is SEHNR and CDR2 is FQNEAQ in the germline V gene (reference sequence). With V trimmed by 5 bases and J by 3 bases, 4 bases remained unmatched. This CDR3 is 15 amino acids long.